Below, 19 T cell receptor beta chains from the same sample are listed, as sequenced in a study of T cell clones after liver transplantation. Sequenced by immunoSEQ multiplex PCR; TCRdb stores in-frame clones only, minus some. Altogether roughly 65,000 clones are present, 80% to 95% being singletons, with the ten largest covering 0.98%. The source material was CD4+ T cells from blood, sampled approximately 27 months after liver transplant. The receptors were gathered from a human patient who received a liver transplant. Some T cells may be the graft donor's.

The V gene is TRBV27, the J gene TRBJ1-5; 10 bases are shared with TRBD1. The ends lost 9 bases at V and 0 bases at J; junction bases unmatched: 14. The CDR3 totals 18 residues. The germline V gene has CDR1 MNHEY and CDR2 SMNVEV (reference sequence). The CDR3 spells CARNNEDRGGSSNQPQHF. In DNA, the CDR3 is TGTGCCAGGAACAATGAGGACAGGGGGGGTTCTAGCAATCAGCCCCAGCATTTT.

This clone showed up just a few times. V gene TRBV2 combines with J gene TRBJ2-3; D may be TRBD1 (6 bases). The CDR3 has 13 residues. V dropped 6 bases and J dropped 6 bases, with 13 bases sitting between them. CDR1 SNHLY and CDR2 FYNNEI come from the germline V gene. The CDR3 reads CASSRQVGDTQYF. The CDR3 nucleotides are TGTGCCAGCAGCCGACAGGTTGGGGATACGCAGTATTTT.

The genes are TRBV23-1 and TRBJ2-5; possible D gene TRBD2, 5 bases. TRBV23-1 is an open reading frame, and its role is uncertain. V was trimmed by 3 bases and J by 4 bases, leaving 18 bases between them. The CDR3 sequence is 16 residues long. CDR3 sequence (DNA): TGCGCCAGCAGTCAGTCCAGTTCGGGGATTGGAGAGACCCAGTACTTC. Protein sequence: CASSQSSSGIGETQYF.

The V and J genes are TRBV6-4 and TRBJ1-5, with D tentatively TRBD1 (5 bases). The CDR3 runs 15 residues. Germline CDR1 and CDR2: MRHNA and SNTAGT. Trimming removed 5 bases at V and 3 bases at J, with 14 bases between. This CDR3 reads CASSQNGGTNQPQHF. The CDR3 DNA follows: TGTGCCAGCAGTCAAAACGGGGGGACCAATCAGCCCCAGCATTTT.

The V gene is TRBV10-3, the J gene TRBJ2-1; D ambiguous. CDR1 and CDR2 from the germline V gene are ENHRY and SYGVKD. V was cut by 3 bases and J by 5 bases, with 14 bases left in between. The CDR3 is 15 amino acids. CDR3 in DNA: TGTGCCATCAGTGATCCATTTAGGTGGGACAATGAGCAGTTCTTC. Translation gives CAISDPFRWDNEQFF.

The chain combines TRBV7-3 with TRBJ1-1; D call uncertain. V shed 5 bases and J shed 3 bases, with 10 bases lying between them. The CDR3 length is 13 residues. Germline loops: CDR1 SGHTA, CDR2 FQGTGA. CDR3 protein: CASSTNSYTEAFF. DNA of the CDR3: TGTGCCAGCAGCACGAACAGTTACACTGAAGCTTTCTTT.

V is TRBV5-5 and J is TRBJ2-1, with D unresolved. Trimming left V 4 bases short and J 4 bases short, with 9 bases between. The CDR3 covers 13 residues. Germline CDR1 SGHKS, CDR2 YYEKEE (reference sequence). Here the CDR3 DNA reads TGTGCCAGCAGCCCGGACCCGTACAATGAGCAGTTCTTC. This translates into CASSPDPYNEQFF. The full variable domain, rest sourced from reference TRBV5-5 and TRBJ2-1, is DAGVTQSPTHLIKTRGQQVTLRCSPISGHKSVSWYQQVLGQGPQFIFQYYEKEERGRGNFPDRFSARQFPNYSSELNVNALLLGDSALYLCASSPDPYNEQFFGPGTRLTVL.

The chain links TRBV10-3 to TRBJ2-3, with 8 bases aligning to TRBD2. The CDR3 totals 15 residues. CDR1 is ENHRY and CDR2 is SYGVKD in the germline V gene. The J segment lost 0 bases and the V segment lost 8 bases, leaving 7 bases of the junction unmatched. CDR3 nucleotide sequence: TGTGCCATCTCATCTAGCGGGCGGAGCACAGATACGCAGTATTTT. Translated, it gives CAISSSGRSTDTQYF.

The chain couples TRBV7-9 to TRBJ1-1; the D is unclear. V lost 6 bases to trimming and J lost 1 base, with 9 bases between them. The CDR3 is made up of 13 amino acids. The germline V gene has CDR1 SEHNR and CDR2 FQNEAQ (reference sequence). CDR3 protein: CASRVMQNTEAFF. The CDR3 nucleotides are TGTGCCAGCAGGGTCATGCAGAACACTGAAGCTTTCTTT. Complete variable domain (other parts from reference TRBV7-9 and TRBJ1-1): DTGVSQNPRHKITKRGQNVTFRCDPISEHNRLYWYRQTLGQGPEFLTYFQNEAQLEKSRLLSDRFSAERPKGSFSTLEIQRTEQGDSAMYLCASRVMQNTEAFFGQGTRLTVV.

V usage is TRBV7-3 and J usage is TRBJ2-1; either TRBD1 or TRBD2 may supply D (5 bases each). The V end was cut by 2 bases, the J end by 5 bases, with 10 bases between. In germline, CDR1 is SGHTA, CDR2 FQGTGA. This CDR3 comprises 14 residues. CDR3 amino acids: CASSLSVGDNEQFF. Written as DNA, the CDR3 is TGTGCCAGCAGCTTATCAGTGGGGGACAATGAGCAGTTCTTC.

This clone was recorded a few times. V is TRBV7-3 and J is TRBJ2-2; the match to TRBD2 covers 8 bases. V lost 4 bases, J lost 0 bases, and 16 bases stayed unmatched. Germline values: CDR1 SGHTA, CDR2 FQGTGA. The CDR3 extends over 20 amino acids. CDR3 DNA: TGTGCCAGCAGCTACTTAGCGGGAAGCCGTCCGAGGGCGAACACCGGGGAGCTGTTTTTT. It yields the protein CASSYLAGSRPRANTGELFF.

This rearrangement joins TRBV10-1 to TRBJ2-3; 12 nucleotides align to TRBD2. V shed 3 bases and J 6 bases; nucleotides not matched to a gene: 25. From germline, CDR1 is WNHNN and CDR2 SYGVQD (reference sequence). The CDR3 loop spans 22 amino acids. This CDR3 is CASSEETRLAGEGPQVWDTQYF. In DNA form, the CDR3 reads TGCGCCAGCAGTGAAGAGACAAGACTAGCGGGAGAGGGCCCACAAGTTTGGGATACGCAGTATTTT.

The CDR3 sequence is CASSLAVRDTSYEQYF. The CDR3 region has the DNA TGCGCCAGCAGCTTGGCCGTCCGGGACACTTCCTACGAGCAGTACTTC. The chain is built from TRBV5-1 and TRBJ2-7, with a possible D match to TRBD1 (6 bases). The CDR3 is 16 amino acids. Germline lookup yields CDR1 SGHRS and CDR2 YFSETQ. The ends were cut back, 0 bases at V and 1 base at J, with 14 bases in the middle.

J is TRBJ2-5 and V is TRBV7-3; 9 nucleotides line up with TRBD1. The V gene's germline CDR1 is SGHTA and CDR2 FQGTGA. With V trimmed by 3 bases and J by 5 bases, 7 bases remained unmatched. The CDR3 is made up of 15 amino acids. The CDR3 sequence: CASSLSADRGETQYF. CDR3 nucleotide sequence: TGTGCCAGCAGCTTGAGCGCTGACAGGGGGGAGACCCAGTACTTC. Complete variable domain (other parts from reference TRBV7-3 and TRBJ2-5): GAGVSQTPSNKVTEKGKYVELRCDPISGHTALYWYRQSLGQGPEFLIYFQGTGAADDSGLPNDRFFAVRPEGSVSTLKIQRTERGDSAVYLCASSLSADRGETQYFGPGTRLLVL.

The chain employs TRBV5-4 and TRBJ1-2; 9 positions agree with TRBD1. After removal of 3 bases from V and 0 bases from J, the junction contained 3 bases not matched to a gene. The V gene's germline CDR1 is SGHNT and CDR2 YYREEE (reference sequence). This CDR3 is 15 amino acids long. The CDR3, as DNA: TGTGCCAGCAGCTCGGGACAGGGACCTAACTATGGCTACACCTTC. It encodes CASSSGQGPNYGYTF.

The count of this clone is one. The chain couples TRBV7-8 to TRBJ2-1; 9 bases are a match to TRBD2. The CDR3 spans 14 residues. The germline V gene encodes CDR1 SGHVS and CDR2 FQNEAQ. Unmatched junction bases numbered 7, after V lost 5 bases and J lost 8 bases. CDR3 in DNA: TGTGCCAGCAGCCCGGGGGAGCGGGAGGATGAGCAGTTCTTC. It codes for CASSPGEREDEQFF.

The genes are TRBV30 and TRBJ2-3; no clear D gene. The V end was cut by 5 bases, the J end by 2 bases, with 11 bases between. From germline, CDR1 is GTSNPN and CDR2 SVGIG (reference sequence). The CDR3 contains 13 residues. The CDR3 coding sequence is TGTGCCTGGGGAAGGCTTTTCACAGATACGCAGTATTTT. The encoded protein is CAWGRLFTDTQYF.

The rearrangement joins TRBV7-9 to TRBJ2-3, with 13 bases aligning to TRBD2. The CDR3 consists of 16 residues. Germline-derived CDR1 and CDR2 are SEHNR and FQNEAQ (reference sequence). V lost 5 bases to trimming and J lost 4 bases; unmatched junction nucleotides: 6. CDR3 region: CASSELAGGPADTQYF. The CDR3 nucleotides are TGTGCCAGCAGCGAACTAGCGGGAGGGCCTGCAGATACGCAGTATTTT.

The V gene is TRBV2, the J gene TRBJ2-7, with D unresolved. This CDR3 is 14 amino acids long. Trimming left V 6 bases short and J 0 bases short, with 12 bases between. The germline V gene encodes CDR1 SNHLY and CDR2 FYNNEI. The CDR3 sequence: CASRYKQSSYEQYF. Here the CDR3 DNA reads TGTGCCAGCAGATACAAACAGAGCTCCTACGAGCAGTACTTC. Looking up the rest from reference TRBV2 and TRBJ2-7 gives the full variable domain: EPEVTQTPSHQVTQMGQEVILRCVPISNHLYFYWYRQILGQKVEFLVSFYNNEISEKSEIFDDQFSVERPDGSNFTLKIRSTKLEDSAMYFCASRYKQSSYEQYFGPGTRLTVT.